Listed below are T cell receptor beta chains from one sample, sequenced in a study of T cells in narcolepsy. The data were produced by immunoSEQ multiplex PCR, yet TCRdb's version contains in-frame clones alone and is incomplete. The repertoire includes about 27,000 clones, about nine tenths of them detected once, and roughly 1.1% sits in the top ten. Sequencing was performed on CD45RA- memory CD4+ T cells from PBMCs. Receptors originate from a human donor with narcolepsy. CDR3s include the opening cysteine and the closing phenylalanine or tryptophan. The D gene is left open where the match is weak. The size of a clone is reported for some rows only, either as once, few or many, or as a class for expanded clones.

cdr3_nt cdr3_aa cdr3_length v_call d_call clone_size j_call
TGCGCCAGCAGCTTCAATCCCGGGATTATGAACACTGAAGCTTTCTTT CASSFNPGIMNTEAFF 16 TRBV5-1 - - TRBJ1-1
TGTGCCAGCAGCACACCTCGCGGGGTTACTGAAGCTTTCTTT CASSTPRGVTEAFF 14 TRBV11-2 - - TRBJ1-1
TGTGCCAGCAGTGATGTCTCATCCAATGAGCAGTTCTTC CASSDVSSNEQFF 13 TRBV2 - - TRBJ2-1
TGCAGCGTTCATAGCGGGGGGGCGGTCGGGGAGCTGTTTTTT CSVHSGGAVGELFF 14 TRBV29-1 TRBD2 - TRBJ2-2
TGTGCCAGCAGCCCCGAACTACGAACGGGTGAAAAACTGTTTTTT CASSPELRTGEKLFF 15 TRBV4-2 - few TRBJ1-4
TGTGCCAGCAGTGAAGCCTTTTCGCAGGGTTTTTCCTACAATGAGCAGTTCTTC CASSEAFSQGFSYNEQFF 18 TRBV2 - - TRBJ2-1
TGCGCCAGCCGCGGGGCCGTGACGGATAATTCACCCCTCCACTTT CASRGAVTDNSPLHF 15 TRBV5-1 - once TRBJ1-6
TGTGCCACCCCGGGCCCGCAAGAGACCCAGTACTTC CATPGPQETQYF 12 TRBV19 - - TRBJ2-5
TGTGCCAGCAATTTTGGGGTCTCCTACGAGCAGTACTTC CASNFGVSYEQYF 13 TRBV11-3 - - TRBJ2-7
TGTGCCAGCTCACCCCGCCTTGATGAGCAGTTCTTC CASSPRLDEQFF 12 TRBV18 - - TRBJ2-1
TGTGCCAGCAGTACGGACAGGTTGACGTATGGCTACACCTTC CASSTDRLTYGYTF 14 TRBV6-1 TRBD1 - TRBJ1-2
TGTGCCAGCTCCCCGGAGGGCCAAGGTACCGGCTACACCTTC CASSPEGQGTGYTF 14 TRBV18 - - TRBJ1-2
TGTGCCAGACCCCTGGGGGGCCGGGAGGGAGAGACCCAGTACTTC CARPLGGREGETQYF 15 TRBV6-6 TRBD2 - TRBJ2-5
TGTGCCAGCAGCCGGGGGGCCGGGGGAAACACCATATATTTT CASSRGAGGNTIYF 14 TRBV14 - - TRBJ1-3
TGCGCCAGCAGTTCCGGACAGGGGAGGAGGCCCCAGCATTTT CASSSGQGRRPQHF 14 TRBV10-2 TRBD1 - TRBJ1-5
TGTGCCAGCAGCCGCGGGGGTTACCAAGAGACCCAGTACTTC CASSRGGYQETQYF 14 TRBV7-6 TRBD2 - TRBJ2-5
TGTGCCAGCAGCCAAGCCGGGACAGGGGGCGGGAAGACCCAGTACTTC CASSQAGTGGGKTQYF 16 TRBV5-4 TRBD1 - TRBJ2-5
TGCGCCAGCAACTTGGGGCCCCCATTGACTTACGAGCAGTACTTC CASNLGPPLTYEQYF 15 TRBV5-1 - - TRBJ2-7
TGTGCCAGTAGTATTTCCACGGGGGAGCAGTACTTC CASSISTGEQYF 12 TRBV19 - - TRBJ2-7
TGTGCCAGCCGGCCAGGGAGTAGGGCCAACGTCCTGACTTTC CASRPGSRANVLTF 14 TRBV2 - few TRBJ2-6